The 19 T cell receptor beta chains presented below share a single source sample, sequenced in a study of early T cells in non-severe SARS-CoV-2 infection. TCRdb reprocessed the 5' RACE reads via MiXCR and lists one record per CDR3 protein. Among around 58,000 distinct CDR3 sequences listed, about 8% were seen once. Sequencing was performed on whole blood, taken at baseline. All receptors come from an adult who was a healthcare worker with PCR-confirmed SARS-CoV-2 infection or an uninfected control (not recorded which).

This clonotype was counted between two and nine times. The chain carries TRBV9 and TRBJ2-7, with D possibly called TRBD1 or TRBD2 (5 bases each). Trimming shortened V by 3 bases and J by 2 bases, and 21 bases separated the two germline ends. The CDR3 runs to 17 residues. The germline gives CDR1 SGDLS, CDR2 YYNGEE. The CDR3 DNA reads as TGTGCCAGCAGCGCGAGGGACGGACGTCAAACGCCCTACGAGCAGTACTTC. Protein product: CASSARDGRQTPYEQYF.

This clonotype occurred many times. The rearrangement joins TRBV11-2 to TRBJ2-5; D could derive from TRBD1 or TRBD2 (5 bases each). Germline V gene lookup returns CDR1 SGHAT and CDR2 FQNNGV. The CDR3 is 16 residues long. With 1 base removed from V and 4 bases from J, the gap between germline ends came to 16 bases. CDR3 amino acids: CASSLVVRWGRETQYF. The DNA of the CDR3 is TGTGCCAGCAGCTTAGTAGTCCGGTGGGGGAGAGAGACCCAGTACTTC.

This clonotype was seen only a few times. This CDR3 reads CSAGGGELFF. The CDR3, as DNA: TGCAGTGCCGGGGGCGGGGAGCTGTTTTTT. The chain couples TRBV20-1 to TRBJ2-2, with D possibly TRBD2 on 6 matching bases. CDR3 length: 10 amino acids. CDR1 is DFQATT, CDR2 SNEGSKA, per germline (reference sequence). The V end lost 6 bases, the J end lost 7 bases, and 6 bases lay between the germline ends.

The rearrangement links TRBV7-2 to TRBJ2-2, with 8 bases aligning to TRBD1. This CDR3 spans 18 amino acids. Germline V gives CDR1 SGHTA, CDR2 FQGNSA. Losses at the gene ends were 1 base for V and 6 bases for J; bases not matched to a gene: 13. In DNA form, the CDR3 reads TGTGCCAGCAGCTTAGACCGGATCGGGCAGGGGGCGGCCGGGGAGCTGTTTTTT. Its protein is CASSLDRIGQGAAGELFF.

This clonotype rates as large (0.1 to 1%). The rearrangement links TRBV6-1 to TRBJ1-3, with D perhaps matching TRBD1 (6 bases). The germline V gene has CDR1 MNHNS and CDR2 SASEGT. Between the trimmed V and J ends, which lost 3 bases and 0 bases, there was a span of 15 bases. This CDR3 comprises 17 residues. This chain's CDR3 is CASSDGQLFFSGNTIYF. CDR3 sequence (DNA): TGTGCCAGCAGTGACGGACAGTTGTTTTTCTCTGGAAACACCATATATTTT.

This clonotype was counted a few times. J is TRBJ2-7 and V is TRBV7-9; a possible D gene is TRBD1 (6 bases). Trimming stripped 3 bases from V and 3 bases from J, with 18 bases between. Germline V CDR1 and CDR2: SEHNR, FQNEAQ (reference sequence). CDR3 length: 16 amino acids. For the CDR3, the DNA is TGTGCCAGCAGCTTGGGCTCAGGGGCACCACTCTACGAGCAGTACTTC. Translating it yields CASSLGSGAPLYEQYF.

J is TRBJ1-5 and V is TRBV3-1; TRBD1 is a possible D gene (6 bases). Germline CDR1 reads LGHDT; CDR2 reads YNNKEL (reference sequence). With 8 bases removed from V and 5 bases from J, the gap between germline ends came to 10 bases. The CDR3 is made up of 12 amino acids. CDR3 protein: CASDRSYQPQHF. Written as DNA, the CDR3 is TGTGCCAGCGACAGGAGCTATCAGCCCCAGCATTTT.

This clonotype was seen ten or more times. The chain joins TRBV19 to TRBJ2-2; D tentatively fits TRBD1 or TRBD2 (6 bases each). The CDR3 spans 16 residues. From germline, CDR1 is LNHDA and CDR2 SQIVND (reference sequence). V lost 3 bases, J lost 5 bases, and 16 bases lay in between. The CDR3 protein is CASSITRGLRTGELFF. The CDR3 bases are TGTGCCAGTAGTATCACTCGGGGGCTTCGAACCGGGGAGCTGTTTTTT.

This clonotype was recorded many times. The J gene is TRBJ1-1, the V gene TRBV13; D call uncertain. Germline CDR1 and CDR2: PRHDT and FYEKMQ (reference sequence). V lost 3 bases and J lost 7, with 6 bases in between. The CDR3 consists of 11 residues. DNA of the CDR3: TGTGCCAGCAGCTTGTTTGATGAAGCTTTCTTT. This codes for CASSLFDEAFF.

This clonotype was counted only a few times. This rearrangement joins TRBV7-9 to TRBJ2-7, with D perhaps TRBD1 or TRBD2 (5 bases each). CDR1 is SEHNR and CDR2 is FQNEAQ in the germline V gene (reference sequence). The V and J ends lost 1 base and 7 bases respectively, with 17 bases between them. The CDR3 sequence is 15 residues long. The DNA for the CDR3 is TGTGCCAGCAGCTTAGTTAGCAGGGAGCAGCGAGAGCAGTACTTC. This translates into CASSLVSREQREQYF.

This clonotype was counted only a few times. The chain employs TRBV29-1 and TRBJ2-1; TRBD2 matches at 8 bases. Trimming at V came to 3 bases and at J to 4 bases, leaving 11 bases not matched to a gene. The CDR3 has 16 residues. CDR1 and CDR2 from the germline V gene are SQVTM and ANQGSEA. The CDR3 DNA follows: TGCAGCGTTGATGGGGGGAAGGGACTAGATTACAATGAGCAGTTCTTC. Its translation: CSVDGGKGLDYNEQFF.

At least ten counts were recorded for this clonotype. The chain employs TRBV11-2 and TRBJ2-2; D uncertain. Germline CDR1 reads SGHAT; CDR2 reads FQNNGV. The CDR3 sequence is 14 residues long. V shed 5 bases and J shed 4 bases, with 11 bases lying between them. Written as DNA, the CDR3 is TGTGCCAGCAGCGAAAACTTCGCCACCGGGGAGCTGTTTTTT. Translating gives CASSENFATGELFF.

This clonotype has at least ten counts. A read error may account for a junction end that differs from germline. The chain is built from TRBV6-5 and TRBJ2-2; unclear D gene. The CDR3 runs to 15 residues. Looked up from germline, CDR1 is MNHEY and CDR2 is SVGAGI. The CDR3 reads CASSDSKLQTGELFF. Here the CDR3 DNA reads TGTGCCAGCAGTGACTCCAAACTCCAAACCGGGGAGCTGTTTTTT.

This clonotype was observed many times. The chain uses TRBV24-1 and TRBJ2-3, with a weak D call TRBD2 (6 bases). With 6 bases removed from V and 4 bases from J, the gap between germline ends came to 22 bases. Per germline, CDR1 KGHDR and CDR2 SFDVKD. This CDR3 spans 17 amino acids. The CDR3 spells CATSLEPSAGVPDTQYF. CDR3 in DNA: TGTGCCACCAGTTTAGAGCCCTCAGCGGGCGTACCAGATACGCAGTATTTT.

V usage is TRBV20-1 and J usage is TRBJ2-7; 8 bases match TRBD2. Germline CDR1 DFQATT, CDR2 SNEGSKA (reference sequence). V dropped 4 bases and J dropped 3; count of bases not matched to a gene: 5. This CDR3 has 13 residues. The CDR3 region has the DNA TGCAGTGCTACTGGGACTAGGAACTACGAGCAGTACTTC. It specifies CSATGTRNYEQYF.

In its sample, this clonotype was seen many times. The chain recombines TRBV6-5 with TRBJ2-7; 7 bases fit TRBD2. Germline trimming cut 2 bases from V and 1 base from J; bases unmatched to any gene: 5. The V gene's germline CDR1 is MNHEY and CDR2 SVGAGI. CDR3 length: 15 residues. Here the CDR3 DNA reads TGTGCCAGCAGTTACGCCAGCGGGAATTCCTACGAGCAGTACTTC. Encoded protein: CASSYASGNSYEQYF.

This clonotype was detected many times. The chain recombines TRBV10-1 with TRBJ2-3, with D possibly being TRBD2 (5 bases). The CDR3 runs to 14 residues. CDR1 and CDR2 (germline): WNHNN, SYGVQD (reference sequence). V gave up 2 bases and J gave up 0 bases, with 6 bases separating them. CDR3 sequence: CASSEGGSTDTQYF. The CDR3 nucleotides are TGCGCCAGCAGTGAGGGAGGTAGCACAGATACGCAGTATTTT.

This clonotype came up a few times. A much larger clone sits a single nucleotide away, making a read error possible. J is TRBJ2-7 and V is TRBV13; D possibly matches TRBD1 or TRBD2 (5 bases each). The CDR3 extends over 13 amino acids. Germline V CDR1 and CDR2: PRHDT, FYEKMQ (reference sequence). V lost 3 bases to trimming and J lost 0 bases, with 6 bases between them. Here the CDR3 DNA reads TGTGCCAGCAGCTTGGGGGTCTCCTACGAGCAGTACTTC. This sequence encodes CASSLGVSYEQYF.

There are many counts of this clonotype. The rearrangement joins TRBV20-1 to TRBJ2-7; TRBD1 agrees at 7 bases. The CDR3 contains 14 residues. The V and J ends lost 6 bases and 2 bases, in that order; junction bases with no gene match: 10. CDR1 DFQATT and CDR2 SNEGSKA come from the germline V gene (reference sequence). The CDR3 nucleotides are TGCAGTGCGCCGCTGAGGGACAGAACCTACGAGCAGTACTTC. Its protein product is CSAPLRDRTYEQYF.